Listed here is a single T cell receptor (beta chain). Its target is unknown. 13 Jbeta primers and 60 Vbeta primers were used for the PCR. The protocol was immunoSEQ multiplex PCR, while the TCRdb copy is restricted to in-frame clones and leaves out a portion. The sample shows over 200,000 clones, 82% of them seen only once. This sample is part of a study of cytomegalovirus exposure and HLA in healthy donors. Study-level points and caveats: Excluded were some V segments that proved indistinguishable, including TRBV6-2 and TRBV6-3. In a later analysis, compared with equally common non-associated chains, HLA-associated beta chains were more expanded. A later look showed TCR association rates differing by HLA locus, highest for DRB1 and lowest for HLA-C. Accurate prediction of most subjects' HLA-A and HLA-B alleles from TCR beta sequences was reported.

The CDR3 is 14 residues long. The germline gives CDR1 SEHNR, CDR2 FQNEAQ (reference sequence). With 4 bases removed from V and 0 bases from J, the gap between germline ends came to 8 bases. The rearrangement links TRBV7-9 to TRBJ2-3, with D possibly matching TRBD2 (6 bases). This receptor was obtained from a woman aged 40 to 49 in good health and CMV-seropositive. Source material: PBMCs. The CDR3 is CASSSGTSTDTQYF. The CDR3 DNA follows: TGTGCCAGCAGCTCAGGGACTAGCACAGATACGCAGTATTTT.